This T cell receptor beta chain appears in the sequencing data of a study of cytomegalovirus exposure and HLA in healthy donors. Overall study findings and caveats: Cytomegalovirus status was reportedly diagnosed by the classifier with high sensitivity and specificity. The study had only CMV serostatus as immune exposure information. Later analysis showed TCR association rates varying by HLA locus, highest for DRB1 and lowest for HLA-C. Sequencing artifact likely explains a cluster of highly shared sequence variants.

After removal of 2 bases from V and 3 bases from J, the junction contained 8 bases not matched to a gene. The CDR3 loop spans 16 amino acids. CDR1 is SGHNT, CDR2 YENEEA, per germline. Vbeta (60) and Jbeta (13) primers were used in the PCR. The data were produced by immunoSEQ multiplex PCR, yet TCRdb's version contains in-frame clones alone and is incomplete. The sample contains some 140,000 clones, around 81% of which appear only once. About this clone itself: The antigen remains unidentified.

The sample was PBMCs. The chain links TRBV11-3 to TRBJ2-3, with 7 bases that match TRBD2. This receptor was taken from a woman aged 40-49 years in good health and CMV-seropositive. In DNA form, the CDR3 reads TGTGCCAGCAGCTTAATAGCGGGCGGGGGTACAGATACGCAGTATTTT. Its translation is CASSLIAGGGTDTQYF.